Given below is one T cell receptor (beta chain) in context. These data originate in a study of T cell changes during pregnancy in multiple sclerosis. Clones were sequenced by immunoSEQ multiplex PCR, and TCRdb holds only the in-frame ones, with some missing. The repertoire holds about 48,000 clones, with about nine tenths as singletons. This CDR3 has 15 amino acids. V was pared by 2 bases and J by 2 bases, with 13 bases between. Looked up from germline, CDR1 is KGHSH and CDR2 is LQKENI. The sample consisted of CD4+ T cells from peripheral blood mononuclear cells, taken in the second trimester of pregnancy. The TCR sequence derives from a female donor with multiple sclerosis, enrolled in a pregnancy study. J is TRBJ2-7 and V is TRBV18; D may be TRBD1 (6 bases). CDR3 in amino acids: CASSPNSGTPYEQYF. The CDR3 DNA is TGTGCCAGCTCACCAAACTCGGGGACACCCTACGAGCAGTACTTC.